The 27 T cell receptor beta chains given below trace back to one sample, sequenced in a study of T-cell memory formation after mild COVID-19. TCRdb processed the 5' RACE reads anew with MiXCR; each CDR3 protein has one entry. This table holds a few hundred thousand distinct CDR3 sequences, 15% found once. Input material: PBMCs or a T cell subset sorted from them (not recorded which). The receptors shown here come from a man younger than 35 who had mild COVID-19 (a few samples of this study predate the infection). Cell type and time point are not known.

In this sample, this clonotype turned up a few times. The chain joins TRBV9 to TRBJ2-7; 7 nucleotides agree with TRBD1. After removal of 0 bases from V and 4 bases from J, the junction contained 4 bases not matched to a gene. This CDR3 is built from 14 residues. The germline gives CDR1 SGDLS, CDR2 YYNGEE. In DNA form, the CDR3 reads TGTGCCAGCAGCGTAGCACAGGGGAGTTACGAGCAGTACTTC. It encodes CASSVAQGSYEQYF.

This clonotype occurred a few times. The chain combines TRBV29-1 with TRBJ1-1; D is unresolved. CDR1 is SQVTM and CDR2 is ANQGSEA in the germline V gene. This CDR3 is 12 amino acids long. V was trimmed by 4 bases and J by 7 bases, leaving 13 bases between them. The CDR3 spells CSVVGTGFEAFF. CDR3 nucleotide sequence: TGCAGCGTTGTTGGCACGGGCTTTGAAGCTTTCTTT.

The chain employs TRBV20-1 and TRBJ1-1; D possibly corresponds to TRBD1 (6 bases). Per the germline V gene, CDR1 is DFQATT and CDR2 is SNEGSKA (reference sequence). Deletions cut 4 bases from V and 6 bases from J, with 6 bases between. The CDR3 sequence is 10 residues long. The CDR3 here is CSANRAEAFF. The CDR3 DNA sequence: TGCAGTGCTAACAGGGCTGAAGCTTTCTTT.

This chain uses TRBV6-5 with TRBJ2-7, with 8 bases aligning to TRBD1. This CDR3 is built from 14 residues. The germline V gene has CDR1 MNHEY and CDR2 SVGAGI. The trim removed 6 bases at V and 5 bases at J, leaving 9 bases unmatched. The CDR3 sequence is CASRRGQVFDEQYV. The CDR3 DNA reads TGTGCCAGCAGGCGGGGACAGGTGTTTGACGAGCAGTACGTC.

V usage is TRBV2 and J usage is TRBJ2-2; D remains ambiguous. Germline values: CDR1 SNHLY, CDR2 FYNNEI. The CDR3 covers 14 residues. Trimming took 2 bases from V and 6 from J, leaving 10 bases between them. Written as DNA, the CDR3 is TGTGCCAGCAGTGAATTCAGGTCTCCCGGGGAGCTGTTTTTT. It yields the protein CASSEFRSPGELFF.

CDR3 sequence (DNA): TGTGCCAGCAGCTACGGGACAGGGCCCTACGGGGGCACTGAAGCTTTCTTT. Encoded protein: CASSYGTGPYGGTEAFF. V is TRBV5-6 and J is TRBJ1-1; 9 bases align to TRBD1. This CDR3 region has 17 residues. CDR1 is SGHDT, CDR2 YYEEEE, per germline. The V segment lost 3 bases and the J segment 4 bases; nucleotides outside the gene matches: 13.

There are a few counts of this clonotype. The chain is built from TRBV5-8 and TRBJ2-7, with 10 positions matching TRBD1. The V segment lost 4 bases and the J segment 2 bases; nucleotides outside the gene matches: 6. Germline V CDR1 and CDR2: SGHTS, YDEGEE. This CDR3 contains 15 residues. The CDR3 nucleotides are TGTGCCAGCAGCCCCGAAGGGACAGGGGCCTACGAGCAGTACGTC. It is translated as CASSPEGTGAYEQYV.

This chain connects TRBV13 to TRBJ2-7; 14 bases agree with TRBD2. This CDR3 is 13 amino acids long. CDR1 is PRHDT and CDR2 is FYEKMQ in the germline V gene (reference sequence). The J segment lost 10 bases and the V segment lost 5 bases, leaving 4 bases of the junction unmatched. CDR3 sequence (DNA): TGTGCCAGCAGCCCGGGACTAGCGGGGGCCCAGTACGTC. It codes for CASSPGLAGAQYV.

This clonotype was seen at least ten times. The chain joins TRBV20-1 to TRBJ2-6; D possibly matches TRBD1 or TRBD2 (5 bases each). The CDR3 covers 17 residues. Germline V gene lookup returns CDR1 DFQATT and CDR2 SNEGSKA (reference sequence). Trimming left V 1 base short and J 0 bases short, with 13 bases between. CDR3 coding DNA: TGCAGTGCTAGAGTGGGGCGGGCCAGCTCTGGGGCCAACGTCCTGACTTTC. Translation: CSARVGRASSGANVLTF.

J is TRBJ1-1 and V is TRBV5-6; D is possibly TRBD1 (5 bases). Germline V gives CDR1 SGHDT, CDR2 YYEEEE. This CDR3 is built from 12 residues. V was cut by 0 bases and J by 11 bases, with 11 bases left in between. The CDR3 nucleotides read TGTGCCAGCAGCTTGGGAGCAGGGAAGGCTTTCTTT. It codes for CASSLGAGKAFF.

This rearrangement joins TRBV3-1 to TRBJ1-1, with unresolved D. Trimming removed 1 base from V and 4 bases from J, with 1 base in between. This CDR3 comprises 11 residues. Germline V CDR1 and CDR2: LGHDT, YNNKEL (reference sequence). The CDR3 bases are TGTGCCAGCAGCCAAGCCACTGAAGCTTTCTTT. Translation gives CASSQATEAFF.

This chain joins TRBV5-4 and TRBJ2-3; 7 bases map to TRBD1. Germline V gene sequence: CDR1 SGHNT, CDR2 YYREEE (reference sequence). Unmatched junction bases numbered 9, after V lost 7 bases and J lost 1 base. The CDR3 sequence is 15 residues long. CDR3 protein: CASESTGEGTDTQYF. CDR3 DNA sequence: TGTGCCAGCGAGTCTACAGGGGAAGGCACAGATACGCAGTATTTT.

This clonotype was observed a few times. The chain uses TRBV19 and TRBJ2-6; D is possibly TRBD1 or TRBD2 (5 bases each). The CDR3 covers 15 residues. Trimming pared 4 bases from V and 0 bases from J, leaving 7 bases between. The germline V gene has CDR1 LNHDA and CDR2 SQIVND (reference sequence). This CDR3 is CASSTGSSGANVLTF. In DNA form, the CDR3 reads TGTGCCAGTAGTACAGGGAGCTCTGGGGCCAACGTCCTGACTTTC.

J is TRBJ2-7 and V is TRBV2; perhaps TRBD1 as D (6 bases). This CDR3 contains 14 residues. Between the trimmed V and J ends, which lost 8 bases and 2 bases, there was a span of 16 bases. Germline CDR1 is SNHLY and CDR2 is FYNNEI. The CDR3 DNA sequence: TGTGCCAGCCGGTGGGACATAATGGCCTACGAGCAGTACTTC. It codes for CASRWDIMAYEQYF.

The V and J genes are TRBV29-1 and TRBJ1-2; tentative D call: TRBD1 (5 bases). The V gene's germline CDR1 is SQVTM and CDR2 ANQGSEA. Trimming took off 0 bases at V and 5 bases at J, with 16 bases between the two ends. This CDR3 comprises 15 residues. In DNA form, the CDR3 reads TGCAGCGTTGAAGATTATAGAGCAGGGAGATATGGCTACACCTTC. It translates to CSVEDYRAGRYGYTF.

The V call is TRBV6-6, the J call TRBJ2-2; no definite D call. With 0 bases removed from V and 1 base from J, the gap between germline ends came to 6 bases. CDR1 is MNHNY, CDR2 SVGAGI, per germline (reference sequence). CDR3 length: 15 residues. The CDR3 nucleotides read TGTGCCAGCAGTTACTCGGTAGAGAACACCGGGGAGCTGTTTTTT. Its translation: CASSYSVENTGELFF.

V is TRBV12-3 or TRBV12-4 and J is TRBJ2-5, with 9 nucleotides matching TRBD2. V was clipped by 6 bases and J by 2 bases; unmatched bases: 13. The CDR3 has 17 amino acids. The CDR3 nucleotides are TGTGCCAGCAGCCTGGGGTCGGCGGGGGGGCGGCAAGAGACCCAGTACTTC. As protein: CASSLGSAGGRQETQYF.

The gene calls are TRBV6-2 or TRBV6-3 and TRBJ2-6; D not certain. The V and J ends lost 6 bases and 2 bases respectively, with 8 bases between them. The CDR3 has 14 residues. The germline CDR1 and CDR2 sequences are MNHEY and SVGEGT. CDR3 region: CASRENAGANVLTF. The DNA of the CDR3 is TGTGCCAGCAGGGAGAACGCTGGGGCCAACGTCCTGACTTTC.

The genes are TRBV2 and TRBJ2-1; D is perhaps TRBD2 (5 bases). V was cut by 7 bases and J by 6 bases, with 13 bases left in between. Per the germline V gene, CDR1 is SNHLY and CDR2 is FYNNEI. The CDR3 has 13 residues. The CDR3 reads CASTYLEGNEQFF. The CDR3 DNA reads TGTGCCAGCACCTACTTAGAGGGCAATGAGCAGTTCTTC.

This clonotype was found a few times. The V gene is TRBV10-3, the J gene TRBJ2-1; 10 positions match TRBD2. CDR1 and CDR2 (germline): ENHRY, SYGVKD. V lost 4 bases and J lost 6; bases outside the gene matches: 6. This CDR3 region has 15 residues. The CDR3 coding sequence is TGTGCCATCAGTGGGGCAGCGGGGGGGCTCAATGAGCAGTTCTTC. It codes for CAISGAAGGLNEQFF.

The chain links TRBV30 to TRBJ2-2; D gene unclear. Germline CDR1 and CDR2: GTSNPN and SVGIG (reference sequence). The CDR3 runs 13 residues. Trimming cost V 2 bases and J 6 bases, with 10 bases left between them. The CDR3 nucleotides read TGTGCCTGGAGTCCGGGCAGATCCGGGGAGCTGTTTTTT. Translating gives CAWSPGRSGELFF.

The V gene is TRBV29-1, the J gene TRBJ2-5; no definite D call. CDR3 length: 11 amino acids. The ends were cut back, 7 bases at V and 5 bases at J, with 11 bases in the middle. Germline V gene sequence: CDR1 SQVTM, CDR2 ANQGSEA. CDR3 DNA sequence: TGCAGCGCCGTCGGGTTCGAGACCCAGTACTTC. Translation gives CSAVGFETQYF.

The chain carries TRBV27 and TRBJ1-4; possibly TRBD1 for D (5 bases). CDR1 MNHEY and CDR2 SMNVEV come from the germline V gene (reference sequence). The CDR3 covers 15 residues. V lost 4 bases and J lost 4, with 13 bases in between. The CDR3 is CASSSLWGSNEKLFF. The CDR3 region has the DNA TGTGCCAGCAGTTCCTTATGGGGGAGTAATGAAAAACTGTTTTTT. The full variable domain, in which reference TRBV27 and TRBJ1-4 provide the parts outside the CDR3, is EAQVTQNPRYLITVTGKKLTVTCSQNMNHEYMSWYRQDPGLGLRQIYYSMNVEVTDKGDVPEGYKVSRKEKRNFPLILESPSPNQTSLYFCASSSLWGSNEKLFFGSGTQLSVL.

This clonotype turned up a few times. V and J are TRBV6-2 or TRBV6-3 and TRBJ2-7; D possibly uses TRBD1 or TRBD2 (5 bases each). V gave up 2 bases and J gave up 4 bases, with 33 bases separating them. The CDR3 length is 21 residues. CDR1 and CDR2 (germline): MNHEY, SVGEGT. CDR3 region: CASSYKVVSFTGRTSVYEQYV. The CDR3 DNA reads TGTGCCAGCAGTTACAAAGTAGTTAGTTTTACGGGACGGACCTCCGTATACGAGCAGTACGTC.

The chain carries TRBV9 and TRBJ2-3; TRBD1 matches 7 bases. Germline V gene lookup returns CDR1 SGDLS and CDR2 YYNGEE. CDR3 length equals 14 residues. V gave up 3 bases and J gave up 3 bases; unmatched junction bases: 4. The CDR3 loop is CASSGGTVTDTQYF. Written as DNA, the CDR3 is TGTGCCAGCAGCGGGGGGACAGTAACAGATACGCAGTATTTT.

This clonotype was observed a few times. CDR3 sequence (DNA): TGTGCCAGCAGCCCCCCCCCGGGGATGGGATTCTCCTACGAGCAGTACTTC. This codes for CASSPPPGMGFSYEQYF. The chain has TRBV7-8 and TRBJ2-7, with D possibly being TRBD2 (5 bases). This CDR3 has 17 amino acids. The V end was cut by 5 bases, the J end by 0 bases, with 20 bases between. In germline, CDR1 is SGHVS, CDR2 FQNEAQ. Supplemented by reference TRBV7-8 and TRBJ2-7, the full variable domain reads GAGVSQSPRYKVAKRGQDVALRCDPISGHVSLFWYQQALGQGPEFLTYFQNEAQLDKSGLPSDRFFAERPEGSVSTLKIQRTQQEDSAVYLCASSPPPGMGFSYEQYFGPGTRLTVT.

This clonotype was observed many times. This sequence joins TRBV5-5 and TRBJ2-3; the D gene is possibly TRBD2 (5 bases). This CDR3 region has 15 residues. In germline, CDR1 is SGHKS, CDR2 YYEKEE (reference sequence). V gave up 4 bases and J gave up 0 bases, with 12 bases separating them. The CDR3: CASSQLPGSTDTQYF. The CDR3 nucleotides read TGTGCCAGCAGCCAGCTTCCGGGAAGCACAGATACGCAGTATTTT.